This is a list of T cell receptor beta chains from one sample in a study of T cell changes during pregnancy in multiple sclerosis. Assay used: immunoSEQ multiplex PCR; TCRdb lists only in-frame clones, some missing. This repertoire shows around 79,000 clones, about 90% found once; its top ten account for 0.4% to 0.6%. Here the sequenced sample was CD4+ T cells from peripheral blood mononuclear cells, taken in the second trimester of pregnancy. Every receptor here comes from a female donor with multiple sclerosis, enrolled in a pregnancy study. CDR3s include the opening cysteine and the closing phenylalanine or tryptophan. The D gene is left open where the match is weak.

>TRBV28|-|TRBJ2-1
TGTGCCAGCATGGGTAGGGGCTACAATGAGCAGTTCTTC
CASMGRGYNEQFF
>TRBV5-3|-|TRBJ1-3
TGTGCCAGAAGCTTTATTCCCGGGAACGGGCTATACTCTGGAAACACCATATATTTT
CARSFIPGNGLYSGNTIYF
>TRBV7-2|TRBD1|TRBJ2-1
TGTGCCAGCAGCTACCACGGACAGGGAAGTGAGCAGTTCTTC
CASSYHGQGSEQFF
>TRBV5-1|TRBD2|TRBJ2-3
TGCGCCAGCAGTCTAGCGGGAGTGGCCCCGGGCTTAATTCTAGCCACAGATACGCAGTATTTT
CASSLAGVAPGLILATDTQYF
>TRBV27|-|TRBJ1-1
TGTGCCAGCAGTTTCCGGGGGAACACTGAAGCTTTCTTT
CASSFRGNTEAFF
>TRBV6-8|-|TRBJ2-2
TGTGCCAGCAGCATAGCCGTTGGCGTCGGGGAGCTGTTTTTT
CASSIAVGVGELFF
>TRBV6-1|TRBD1|TRBJ1-1
TGTGCCAGCAGTGAGACAGGGTTGGGAGAAGCTTTCTTT
CASSETGLGEAFF
>TRBV7-2|-|TRBJ2-1
TGTGCCAGCAGCTTAATGGCGGGGTCTTCCTACAATGAGCAGTTCTTC
CASSLMAGSSYNEQFF
>TRBV9|TRBD2|TRBJ2-1
TGTGCCAGCAGCGTAGGTCCTAGCGGGGGGGGCAATGAGCAGTTCTTC
CASSVGPSGGGNEQFF
>TRBV29-1|TRBD1|TRBJ1-1
TGCAGCGTGGACAGGGGGAACACTGAAGCTTTCTTT
CSVDRGNTEAFF
>TRBV5-1|TRBD2|TRBJ2-7
TGCGCCAGCAGGAGGGAGGCTAGCGGGACTTACGAGCAGTACTTC
CASRREASGTYEQYF
>TRBV27|-|TRBJ1-2
TGTGCCAGCAGTTACAACGAGGGCTATGGCTACACCTTC
CASSYNEGYGYTF
>TRBV4-3|-|TRBJ1-1
TGCGCCAGCAGCCGCCTCTTGTGGGCCATGAACACTGAAGCTTTCTTT
CASSRLLWAMNTEAFF
>TRBV11-3|-|TRBJ1-3
TGTGCCAGCAGCCCGATAGGACAGTTCTCTGGAAACACCATATATTTT
CASSPIGQFSGNTIYF
>TRBV2|TRBD2|TRBJ2-3
TGTGCCAGCAGTGCTTTCTCCGGACTAGCGACAGATACGCAGTATTTT
CASSAFSGLATDTQYF
>TRBV5-1|-|TRBJ2-5
TGCGCCAGCAGCTCAGGTAATAGCGTCCTGGAGACCCAGTACTTC
CASSSGNSVLETQYF
>TRBV7-9|-|TRBJ1-1
TGTGCCAGCAGCGGTCAGGGTAACACTGAAGCTTTCTTT
CASSGQGNTEAFF
>TRBV5-1|-|TRBJ1-1
TGCGCCAGCAGCGGGCGTGGGGGGAGGAGGATCCCGGGCACTGAAGCTTTCTTT
CASSGRGGRRIPGTEAFF
>TRBV5-1|TRBD1|TRBJ2-7
TGCGCCAGCAGAGGAGGGACAGGCCTCTACGAGCAGTACTTC
CASRGGTGLYEQYF
>TRBV7-8|-|TRBJ1-2
TGTGCCAGCAGCTTAGGGGGGGATGGCTACACCTTC
CASSLGGDGYTF
>TRBV27|TRBD2|TRBJ2-3
TGTGCCAGCAGTTTGGGTCTAGCGGGCCCAGATACGCAGTATTTT
CASSLGLAGPDTQYF
>TRBV30|-|TRBJ1-6
TGTGCCTGGAGTGTACGAGGGGGAAGTTCACCCCTCCACTTT
CAWSVRGGSSPLHF
>TRBV4-1|TRBD2|TRBJ2-4
TGCGCCAGCAGCCAAGATTATCCTAGCGGAATTCAGTACTTC
CASSQDYPSGIQYF
>TRBV11-2|-|TRBJ1-2
TGTGCCAGCAGCAGCGGGATTGGAGGCTATGGCTACACCTTC
CASSSGIGGYGYTF
>TRBV28|TRBD2|TRBJ2-1
TGTGCCAGCCTCGGGACTAGCGGGTCGAATGAGCAGTTCTTC
CASLGTSGSNEQFF
>TRBV2|-|TRBJ2-5
TGTGCCAGCAGTGACTATAGTAGCGGAAAAGAGACCCAGTACTTC
CASSDYSSGKETQYF
>TRBV20-1|-|TRBJ2-7
TGCAGTGCTAGGCGAGAATACGAGCAGTACTTC
CSARREYEQYF
>TRBV7-9|-|TRBJ1-2
TGTGCCAGCGAGAGCGGGCTTGGCTATGGCTACACCTTC
CASESGLGYGYTF
>TRBV18|-|TRBJ1-6
TGTGCCAGCTCACCGGGCGATGGACCCCTCCACTTT
CASSPGDGPLHF
>TRBV7-2|-|TRBJ2-2
TGTGCCAGCAGCTTTGCTGCAGGGTTAAAGAACACCGGGGAGCTGTTTTTT
CASSFAAGLKNTGELFF
>TRBV19|TRBD1|TRBJ2-2
TGTGCCACCGTTTCTGGGACAGGGGCTTGGACCGGGGAGCTGTTTTTT
CATVSGTGAWTGELFF
>TRBV4-1|-|TRBJ1-2
TGCGCCAGCAGCCAAGTAGGGGTGGGGAGGGAGTATGGCTACACCTTC
CASSQVGVGREYGYTF
>TRBV5-1|TRBD1|TRBJ2-7
TGCGCCAGCAGCTCCGGGACAGGGCACTACGAGCAGTACTTC
CASSSGTGHYEQYF
>TRBV4-2|TRBD1|TRBJ2-1
TGTGCCAGCAGCCAGGGGACAGGGAATGAGCAGTTCTTC
CASSQGTGNEQFF